Listed below are T cell receptor beta chains from one sample, sequenced in a study of blood T cell repertoires in COVID-19. TCRdb keeps only in-frame clones here, not all; method: immunoSEQ multiplex PCR. Of about 51,000 clones listed, roughly 90% are singletons. Sequencing was done on a sample of peripheral blood. All receptors derive from a man aged 60 to 75 with acute or convalescent COVID-19. Each CDR3 is given with its conserved first and last residue. Each record gives: CDR3 protein, CDR3 DNA, D gene, J gene, clone size, V gene. A D gene is named only where the DNA matches it firmly. Clone size, where shown, is once, few, many, or a class for clones that have expanded.

CARRLAGSYNEQFF,TGTGCCAGAAGACTAGCGGGATCCTACAATGAGCAGTTCTTC,TRBD2,TRBJ2-1,-,TRBV5-3
CASTGSQGSRGELFF,TGTGCCAGCACCGGATCGCAGGGTAGCAGAGGGGAGCTGTTTTTT,-,TRBJ2-2,-,TRBV11-2
CASSQAQGASYNEQFF,TGTGCCAGCAGCCAGGCACAAGGGGCCTCCTACAATGAGCAGTTCTTC,-,TRBJ2-1,-,TRBV16
CASSIGTGGTAQHF,TGTGCCAGTAGTATAGGAACAGGGGGAACGGCCCAGCATTTT,TRBD1,TRBJ1-5,-,TRBV19
CASSQDLGAGGIYGYTF,TGCGCCAGCAGCCAAGATCTGGGGGCAGGGGGAATCTATGGCTACACCTTC,TRBD1,TRBJ1-2,-,TRBV4-3
CASSLRPFEKLFF,TGTGCCAGCAGCTTGAGGCCGTTTGAAAAACTGTTTTTT,-,TRBJ1-4,-,TRBV7-9
CASSNRGGMETQYF,TGTGCCAGTAGTAACAGGGGGGGAATGGAGACCCAGTACTTC,-,TRBJ2-5,once,TRBV19
CASSLGDRDSGYTF,TGTGCCAGCAGCTTGGGGGACAGGGACTCTGGCTACACCTTC,TRBD1,TRBJ1-2,-,TRBV5-4
CASSFLAAVYEQYF,TGTGCCAGCAGCTTCTTGGCAGCGGTCTACGAGCAGTACTTC,-,TRBJ2-7,-,TRBV5-6
CASSEGPGGYNEQFF,TGTGCCAGCAGTGAAGGTCCGGGGGGATACAATGAGCAGTTCTTC,TRBD2,TRBJ2-1,-,TRBV6-1
CSAPRWGELFF,TGCAGTGCTCCCAGGTGGGGGGAGCTGTTTTTT,-,TRBJ2-2,-,TRBV20-1
CASIPSRVRSYEQYF,TGTGCCAGCATCCCGTCCCGGGTTCGGTCCTACGAGCAGTACTTC,-,TRBJ2-7,once,TRBV2
CASSLDPSSYNEQFF,TGTGCCAGCAGCTTAGATCCTAGCTCCTACAATGAGCAGTTCTTC,-,TRBJ2-1,-,TRBV11-2
CASSPRQGIISNQPQHF,TGTGCCAGCAGTCCTCGACAGGGGATAATTAGCAATCAGCCCCAGCATTTT,TRBD1,TRBJ1-5,-,TRBV6-6
CASSLGGGYEQYF,TGTGCCAGCAGTTTAGGCGGGGGCTACGAGCAGTACTTC,TRBD2,TRBJ2-7,-,TRBV27
CASSIQRGPTDTQYF,TGTGCCAGTAGTATTCAGAGGGGGCCCACAGATACGCAGTATTTT,TRBD1,TRBJ2-3,-,TRBV19
CASSGSGLATTDTQYF,TGTGCCAGCAGTGGATCGGGACTAGCTACCACAGATACGCAGTATTTT,TRBD2,TRBJ2-3,-,TRBV2
CASSDRVRDSNQPQHF,TGTGCCAGCAGTGACCGGGTAAGAGATAGCAATCAGCCCCAGCATTTT,-,TRBJ1-5,-,TRBV6-4
CASSPIGAKNIQYF,TGTGCCAGCAGCCCCATCGGGGCCAAAAACATTCAGTACTTC,-,TRBJ2-4,-,TRBV28
CASSQGALGPYNEQFF,TGTGCCAGCAGCCAAGGGGCCTTAGGCCCCTACAATGAGCAGTTCTTC,-,TRBJ2-1,once,TRBV7-2
CASSPGGLARAGEQYF,TGTGCCAGCAGCCCAGGTGGGTTAGCCAGGGCCGGCGAGCAGTACTTC,-,TRBJ2-7,-,TRBV7-2
CATSIDRGRGNTIYF,TGTGCCACCAGCATTGACAGGGGGCGTGGAAACACCATATATTTT,TRBD1,TRBJ1-3,-,TRBV15
CASSPGGAGNTEAFF,TGCGCCAGCAGCCCGGGGGGGGCCGGGAACACTGAAGCTTTCTTT,-,TRBJ1-1,-,TRBV5-1
CASSPMAGGPYNEQFF,TGCGCCAGCAGCCCCATGGCGGGAGGGCCCTACAATGAGCAGTTCTTC,TRBD2,TRBJ2-1,once,TRBV4-1